Listed below are T cell receptor beta chains from one sample, sequenced in a study of neurological immune-mediated disorders. TCRdb called the 5' RACE reads again in MiXCR, with one record for every CDR3 protein. The top ten hold around 4% of the sample, which has approximately 36,000 distinct CDR3 sequences, more than 9.5% seen once. Specimen: PBMCs. These receptors all stem from a man in his fifties or sixties with HTLV-1-associated myelopathy (HAM/TSP). Both conserved end residues are part of each CDR3.

V: TRBV28; J: TRBJ2-7; CDR3: CASGGTYEQYF
V: TRBV7-6; J: TRBJ2-1; CDR3: CASSLEGQGLGEQFF
V: TRBV5-1; J: TRBJ1-1; CDR3: CASSLEGQFATEAFF
V: TRBV4-1; J: TRBJ1-1; CDR3: CASSQDLLGGVWTEAFF
V: TRBV20-1; J: TRBJ2-1; CDR3: CSARRPGRNNEQFF
V: TRBV29-1; J: TRBJ2-5; CDR3: CSVGEETQYF
V: TRBV20-1; J: TRBJ2-1; CDR3: CSAGGGIGEQFF
V: TRBV5-1; J: TRBJ2-1; CDR3: CASSEGVSEQFF
V: TRBV20-1; J: TRBJ2-5; CDR3: CGTRTQETQYF
V: TRBV20-1; J: TRBJ1-5; CDR3: CSARDGSGGQPQHF
V: TRBV6-6; J: TRBJ2-2; CDR3: CASITTGELFF
V: TRBV20-1; J: TRBJ2-3; CDR3: CSARAATGGSTDTQYF
V: TRBV12-3/TRBV12-4; J: TRBJ1-1; CDR3: CASSLGGGALNTEAFF
V: TRBV5-6; J: TRBJ2-3; CDR3: CASSLDVDTQYF
V: TRBV4-1; J: TRBJ2-1; CDR3: CASSQVPAPSSYNEQFF
V: TRBV20-1; J: TRBJ2-1; CDR3: CSASVGRGGGVYNEQFF
V: TRBV12-5; J: TRBJ2-1; CDR3: CASGLTGGNEQFF
V: TRBV5-1; J: TRBJ2-1; CDR3: CASSLVLTGGAYNEQFF
V: TRBV20-1; J: TRBJ2-7; CDR3: CSARPSGGGSYEQYF
V: TRBV2; J: TRBJ1-5; CDR3: CASRWDANQPQHF
V: TRBV7-2; J: TRBJ2-7; CDR3: CASSSGTHNEQYF
V: TRBV10-3; J: TRBJ1-5; CDR3: CAISEGNNQPQHF
V: TRBV20-1; J: TRBJ1-2; CDR3: CSVPLTANYGYTF
V: TRBV27; J: TRBJ1-2; CDR3: CASSLWALDRSFNYGYTF
V: TRBV24-1; J: TRBJ2-1; CDR3: CATSDRGQGRDEQFF
V: TRBV7-3; J: TRBJ2-5; CDR3: CASSQTGAGGETQYF
V: TRBV6-5; J: TRBJ2-3; CDR3: CASSVQGSPTDTQYF
V: TRBV20-1; J: TRBJ1-1; CDR3: CSGSEDRNTEAFF
V: TRBV5-1; J: TRBJ1-1; CDR3: CASSLARDRGQLSTEAFF
V: TRBV7-8; J: TRBJ2-1; CDR3: CASSSTVAGTGVIEQFF
V: TRBV5-1; J: TRBJ2-1; CDR3: CASSRSGDRYPLQFF
V: TRBV7-9; J: TRBJ2-7; CDR3: CASSPAGTYEQYF
V: TRBV30; J: TRBJ2-7; CDR3: CAWSQGAFSYEQYF
V: TRBV5-1; J: TRBJ1-3; CDR3: CASNWGSSGNTIYF
V: TRBV7-2; J: TRBJ2-3; CDR3: CASSLPGLAGGPDTQYF
V: TRBV20-1; J: TRBJ2-6; CDR3: CSVPGLANGANVLTF
V: TRBV5-1; J: TRBJ2-1; CDR3: CASSLRDTGYEQFF
V: TRBV13; J: TRBJ2-5; CDR3: CASSLGHRETQYF